One and the same sample provided the 4 T cell receptor beta chains below, sequenced in a study of monozygotic twins with inflammatory bowel disease. TCRdb re-called the 5' RACE reads and gives one entry per CDR3 protein, without DNA. This sample's table has 350,000 to 500,000 distinct CDR3 sequences. Material: blood. These receptors were collected from a human donor with ulcerative colitis or Crohn's disease, or a healthy co-twin of an affected twin (not recorded which).

V usage is TRBV6-6 and J usage is TRBJ2-3; with no DNA, the TCRdb D assignment of TRBD2 cannot be verified. The CDR3 is 14 amino acids. The V gene's germline CDR1 is MNHNY and CDR2 SVGAGI (reference sequence). This CDR3 reads CASRGGLREDTQYF.

The rearrangement uses TRBV29-1 and TRBJ2-3; as DNA is missing, the TRBD2 call by TCRdb cannot be tested. Per germline, CDR1 SQVTM and CDR2 ANQGSEA. This CDR3 has 13 amino acids. The CDR3: CSVVAGSTDTQYF.

The chain links TRBV7-6 to TRBJ2-1; checking the TCRdb D call of TRBD1 is not possible without DNA. The CDR3 sequence is 16 residues long. CDR1 is SGHVS, CDR2 FNYEAQ, per germline. The CDR3 region is CASSLFGGRDTNEQFF.

This chain uses TRBV5-1 with TRBJ1-4; the TRBD1 assignment by TCRdb is unverifiable without DNA. CDR1 is SGHRS and CDR2 is YFSETQ in the germline V gene. The CDR3 totals 14 residues. The CDR3 region is CASSPTTVDEKLFF.